This T cell receptor beta chain was captured by sequencing in a study of human T cells and chemical hapten exposure. TCRdb recomputed calls from the RACE reads with MiXCR, one row per CDR3 protein. The repertoire has about 48,000 distinct CDR3 sequences, 8% to 10% of them found once; the top ten carry around 16%. This clonotype was observed many times. The time point was: patch test 3, about 24 weeks after DPC sensitization. The sample's treatment: therapeutic diphenylcyclopropenone sensitization with weekly scalp DPC. Researchers sampled blood before each patch test went on. The study drew its donors from alopecia patients who were 18 to 70 years old and suitable for DPC. The sequencing here drew on whole blood, taken in connection with sensitization to the hapten diphenylcyclopropenone (DPC). The sequence derives from a woman aged 40-49 years with alopecia areata. Some clones in this sample may be carry-over from other donors' samples.

The CDR3 is CASSASSSGGSNEQFF. The DNA of the CDR3 is TGTGCCAGCAGCGCGAGCTCTAGCGGGGGGTCGAATGAGCAGTTCTTC. V gene TRBV6-4 combines with J gene TRBJ2-1, with 11 bases fitting TRBD2. This CDR3 contains 16 residues. J was trimmed by 7 bases and V by 6 bases; bases with no gene match: 11. Germline-derived CDR1 and CDR2 are MRHNA and SNTAGT.